These 26 T cell receptor beta chains were sequenced from one sample in a study of chemoradiotherapy in HPV16-positive cancers. Assay: immunoSEQ multiplex PCR; the TCRdb copy retains only in-frame clones and omits some. The sample holds roughly 5,000 clones, 76% seen once. This specimen was acquired from a patient who underwent chemoradiotherapy. All receptors derive from a human donor with HPV-associated anogenital cancer.

The chain is built from TRBV28 and TRBJ1-1; the D gene is possibly TRBD1 (5 bases). Germline CDR1 is MDHEN and CDR2 is SYDVKM. The CDR3 loop spans 14 amino acids. Trimming removed 2 bases from V and 5 bases from J, with 12 bases in between. The CDR3 DNA sequence: TGTGCCAGCAGTTTACCCAGGGATGTAACTGAAGCTTTCTTT. This sequence encodes CASSLPRDVTEAFF.

The gene calls are TRBV7-6 and TRBJ2-5; D gene uncertain. This CDR3 is 14 amino acids long. Germline V gives CDR1 SGHVS, CDR2 FNYEAQ. The ends were cut back, 3 bases at V and 5 bases at J, with 13 bases in the middle. CDR3 sequence: CASSLATLEETQYF. In DNA form, the CDR3 reads TGTGCCAGCAGCTTGGCGACCCTAGAGGAGACCCAGTACTTC.

This chain joins TRBV15 and TRBJ2-5; D is undetermined. Trimming removed 5 bases at V and 4 bases at J, with 11 bases between. The CDR3 sequence is 13 residues long. Looked up from germline, CDR1 is LNHNV and CDR2 is YYDKDF (reference sequence). The CDR3 region is CATSGRNRETQYF. CDR3 nucleotide sequence: TGTGCCACCAGCGGCCGCAATCGAGAGACCCAGTACTTC.

V is TRBV14 and J is TRBJ2-3; TRBD1 or TRBD2 may be the D gene (5 bases each). The CDR3 extends over 17 amino acids. Germline V gene lookup returns CDR1 SGHDN and CDR2 FVKESK. The V end lost 4 bases, the J end lost 2 bases, and 19 bases lay between the germline ends. The CDR3 sequence is CASSLLSGTEFTDTQYF. The CDR3 bases are TGTGCCAGCAGCCTACTCTCCGGGACGGAATTCACAGATACGCAGTATTTT. Filled out from reference TRBV14 and TRBJ2-3, the complete variable domain reads EAGVTQFPSHSVIEKGQTVTLRCDPISGHDNLYWYRRVMGKEIKFLLHFVKESKQDESGMPNNRFLAERTGGTYSTLKVQPAELEDSGVYFCASSLLSGTEFTDTQYFGPGTRLTVL.

The CDR3 reads CASSVVTEAFF. For the CDR3, the DNA is TGTGCCAGCAGCGTAGTGACTGAAGCTTTCTTT. The chain links TRBV9 to TRBJ1-1; no firm D call. The CDR3 consists of 11 residues. Trimming removed 0 bases from V and 5 bases from J, with 2 bases in between. Looked up from germline, CDR1 is SGDLS and CDR2 is YYNGEE.

CDR3 nucleotides: TGTGCCAGTAGTATAAAGTCGGGGGGAACCGGGGAGCTGTTTTTT. It translates to CASSIKSGGTGELFF. The chain recombines TRBV19 with TRBJ2-2; 7 bases align to TRBD2. After removal of 2 bases from V and 5 bases from J, the junction contained 5 bases not matched to a gene. Germline lookup yields CDR1 LNHDA and CDR2 SQIVND (reference sequence). This CDR3 has 15 amino acids.

The chain couples TRBV7-8 to TRBJ1-5, with 7 bases identical to TRBD1. Per germline, CDR1 SGHVS and CDR2 FQNEAQ. The CDR3 contains 16 residues. V gave up 4 bases and J gave up 0 bases; unmatched junction bases: 6. In DNA form, the CDR3 reads TGTGCCAGCAGCTCAGACAGGGTTTTTAGCAATCAGCCCCAGCATTTT. Translation gives CASSSDRVFSNQPQHF.

This clone was recorded once. The chain has TRBV9 and TRBJ2-3, with D unclear. V dropped 0 bases and J dropped 14 bases, with 13 bases sitting between them. The CDR3 contains 12 residues. The germline gives CDR1 SGDLS, CDR2 YYNGEE. The CDR3 coding sequence is TGTGCCAGCAGCGTAGACTTTTCGGTACGGTATTTT. The encoded protein is CASSVDFSVRYF.

This clone was picked up a small number of times. This chain links TRBV2 with TRBJ1-5; the D gene is possibly TRBD1 (5 bases). The CDR3 length is 16 residues. V gave up 3 bases and J gave up 4 bases, with 16 bases separating them. The germline gives CDR1 SNHLY, CDR2 FYNNEI. The CDR3 coding sequence is TGTGCCAGCAGTGACGTCGGGGCAGGAAGGAATCAGCCCCAGCATTTT. Protein product: CASSDVGAGRNQPQHF.

The J gene is TRBJ2-2, the V gene TRBV14; D might be TRBD2 (6 bases). Trimming left V 0 bases short and J 1 base short, with 9 bases between. The CDR3 runs to 16 residues. Germline V gene sequence: CDR1 SGHDN, CDR2 FVKESK. The CDR3 DNA reads TGTGCCAGCAGCCAAGAACCGGGGGTGAACACCGGGGAGCTGTTTTTT. Its protein is CASSQEPGVNTGELFF.

The gene calls are TRBV9 and TRBJ2-1; D is perhaps TRBD1 (5 bases). V lost 0 bases to trimming and J lost 4 bases, with 17 bases between them. CDR3 length: 17 residues. Germline CDR1 SGDLS, CDR2 YYNGEE. The DNA of the CDR3 is TGTGCCAGCAGCGTAGGCTCAGGGCAGTTGATTTACAATGAGCAGTTCTTC. Translated, it gives CASSVGSGQLIYNEQFF.

The chain combines TRBV7-8 with TRBJ2-5, with TRBD1 identical over 7 bases. The length of the CDR3 is 15 residues. In germline, CDR1 is SGHVS, CDR2 FQNEAQ. The V segment lost 6 bases and the J segment 0 bases; nucleotides outside the gene matches: 7. The CDR3 DNA reads as TGTGCCAGCAGTTTGGCCGGGACAGACCAAGAGACCCAGTACTTC. This encodes CASSLAGTDQETQYF.

In nucleotides, the CDR3 is TGTGCCAGCAGCTCACCCAGGGGGGTCACTGAAGCTTTCTTT. Amino acids: CASSSPRGVTEAFF. The chain has TRBV11-2 and TRBJ1-1; 7 bases fit TRBD1. Germline CDR1 and CDR2: SGHAT and FQNNGV. The CDR3 covers 14 residues. The V and J ends lost 4 bases and 4 bases, in that order; junction bases with no gene match: 6.

The chain joins TRBV6-6 to TRBJ2-7, with D perhaps being TRBD1 or TRBD2 (5 bases each). Germline V gene data show CDR1 as MNHNY and CDR2 as SVGAGI (reference sequence). This CDR3 is 14 amino acids long. Between the trimmed V and J ends, which lost 0 bases and 2 bases, there was a span of 8 bases. Written as DNA, the CDR3 is TGTGCCAGCAGTTACTCGAGGGGAACCTACGAGCAGTACTTC. Amino acid sequence: CASSYSRGTYEQYF.

The V gene is TRBV9, the J gene TRBJ2-5; tentatively, D is TRBD1 or TRBD2 (5 bases each). The CDR3 length is 15 residues. Germline V gene data show CDR1 as SGDLS and CDR2 as YYNGEE. V was shortened by 4 bases and J by 5 bases, with 18 bases between the two germline ends. As DNA, the CDR3 is TGTGCCAGCAGCCAAAGGGGTGACGCGGGCGAGACCCAGTACTTC. Translation: CASSQRGDAGETQYF. The full variable domain, in which reference TRBV9 and TRBJ2-5 provide the parts outside the CDR3, is DSGVTQTPKHLITATGQRVTLRCSPRSGDLSVYWYQQSLDQGLQFLIQYYNGEERAKGNILERFSAQQFPDLHSELNLSSLELGDSALYFCASSQRGDAGETQYFGPGTRLLVL.

The table lists this clone with a few counts. The chain is built from TRBV6-4 and TRBJ2-2; D is unclear. The CDR3 covers 13 residues. Per the germline V gene, CDR1 is MRHNA and CDR2 is SNTAGT. The V and J ends lost 2 bases and 6 bases respectively, with 7 bases between them. CDR3 amino acids: CASSDRESGELFF. In DNA, the CDR3 is TGTGCCAGCAGTGACAGGGAATCCGGGGAGCTGTTTTTT.

The chain joins TRBV23-1 to TRBJ1-2; no reliable D call. TRBV23-1 is an ORF for which the function is uncertain. This CDR3 contains 14 residues. The V gene lost 8 bases and the J gene lost 0 bases, with 13 bases spanning the gap. CDR3 sequence: CASPRSRANYGYTF. Written as DNA, the CDR3 is TGCGCCAGCCCCAGGAGCCGAGCTAACTATGGCTACACCTTC.

This chain connects TRBV25-1 to TRBJ1-1; D uncertain. Per the germline V gene, CDR1 is MGHDK and CDR2 is SYGVNS. This CDR3 has 11 amino acids. The V gene lost 5 bases and the J gene lost 7 bases, with 8 bases spanning the gap. CDR3 DNA: TGTGCCAGCAGTCAAAATTTTGAAGCTTTCTTT. It translates to CASSQNFEAFF.

The CDR3 reads CASSDAGTGSAQHF. The CDR3 DNA reads as TGTGCCAGCAGTGACGCCGGGACAGGATCAGCCCAGCATTTT. The chain joins TRBV6-1 to TRBJ1-5, with 8 bases identical to TRBD1. Germline V CDR1 and CDR2: MNHNS, SASEGT. The CDR3 runs to 14 residues. V lost 3 bases, J lost 11 bases, and 9 bases stayed unmatched.

The chain carries TRBV7-8 and TRBJ2-1; D gene ambiguous. CDR3 length equals 18 residues. V was trimmed by 5 bases and J by 2 bases, leaving 22 bases between them. Germline V lookup: CDR1 SGHVS, CDR2 FQNEAQ. Here the CDR3 DNA reads TGTGCCAGCAGCCCCGGACCCACGCTCGATCCAACCTACAATGAGCAGTTCTTC. This translates into CASSPGPTLDPTYNEQFF.

The chain recombines TRBV7-9 with TRBJ2-1; TRBD2 matches at 7 bases. CDR1 is SEHNR and CDR2 is FQNEAQ in the germline V gene (reference sequence). After removal of 4 bases from V and 4 bases from J, the junction contained 13 bases not matched to a gene. The CDR3 extends over 17 amino acids. The CDR3 is CASSSTPFTGGYNEQFF. CDR3 DNA sequence: TGTGCCAGCAGCTCCACCCCTTTCACGGGAGGTTACAATGAGCAGTTCTTC. Combining the CDR3 with reference TRBV7-9 and TRBJ2-1 gives the whole variable domain DTGVSQNPRHKITKRGQNVTFRCDPISEHNRLYWYRQTLGQGPEFLTYFQNEAQLEKSRLLSDRFSAERPKGSFSTLEIQRTEQGDSAMYLCASSSTPFTGGYNEQFFGPGTRLTVL.

The CDR3 nucleotides are TGCAGCGGTACTAGCGGGCTGCAGTTCTTC. Translation gives CSGTSGLQFF. The V and J genes are TRBV29-1 and TRBJ2-1, with TRBD2 matching over 9 bases. Losses at the gene ends were 7 bases for V and 12 bases for J; bases not matched to a gene: 4. The V gene's germline CDR1 is SQVTM and CDR2 ANQGSEA. The CDR3 has 10 amino acids.

The CDR3 loop is CAWSGGRGNTIYF. The CDR3 DNA sequence: TGTGCCTGGAGTGGGGGCCGCGGAAACACCATATATTTT. This sequence joins TRBV30 and TRBJ1-3, with D perhaps matching TRBD1 (5 bases). This CDR3 is built from 13 residues. Trimming took 1 base from V and 4 from J, leaving 8 bases between them. Germline CDR1 and CDR2: GTSNPN and SVGIG (reference sequence).

The chain uses TRBV21-1 and TRBJ1-2; TRBD1 reflects the table's D call only, with no check against the DNA. TRBV21-1 is designated a pseudogene. The CDR3 extends over 15 amino acids. This CDR3 is CASSRQAWGRYGYTF. The CDR3 DNA reads as TGTGCCAGCAGCAGACAGGCTTGGGGACGCTATGGCTACACCTTC.

This clone was counted between two and nine times. J is TRBJ1-5 and V is TRBV6-5, with D perhaps matching TRBD1 (5 bases). From germline, CDR1 is MNHEY and CDR2 SVGAGI. Trimming took 9 bases from V and 3 from J, leaving 9 bases between them. The CDR3 runs to 12 residues. The CDR3 DNA sequence: TGTGCCAGTCAGGGTAACAATCAGCCCCAGCATTTT. The encoded protein is CASQGNNQPQHF.

The rearrangement links TRBV28 to TRBJ2-7, with 9 bases matching TRBD1. CDR1 and CDR2 from the germline V gene are MDHEN and SYDVKM. Trimming removed 4 bases from V and 6 bases from J; junction bases left unmatched: 7. The CDR3 is made up of 14 amino acids. Written as DNA, the CDR3 is TGTGCCAGCAGTTCCGGGACAGGGCTTGTCGAGCAGTACTTC. Translating it yields CASSSGTGLVEQYF.